This passage covers 28 T cell receptor beta chains from one sample sequenced in a study of shared clonotypes between healthy human individuals. Using immunoSEQ multiplex PCR, the repertoire was profiled, and TCRdb retains in-frame clones only, with some absent. The data hold about 2.1 million clones, with about 93% observed a single time. Only CD45RO-negative cells positively selected for CCR7 counted as naive CD8 cells, so terminally differentiated effector memory CD45RA+ cells were excluded. Source material: naive CD8+ T cells from PBMCs. The origin of the receptors is a man aged 18 to 29 in good health. Some clones in this sample may be carry-over from other donors' samples.

In its sample, this clone was seen once. The chain employs TRBV27 and TRBJ1-1, with 7 nucleotides matching TRBD1. CDR1 and CDR2 from the germline V gene are MNHEY and SMNVEV (reference sequence). This CDR3 has 13 residues. V was clipped by 6 bases and J by 11 bases; unmatched bases: 12. The CDR3 coding sequence is TGTGCCAGCAGACTAACAGGGGCGAATTGGGCTTTCTTT. It codes for CASRLTGANWAFF.

A remark on this clone: The same CDR3 arises from other DNA sequences in this sample as well. Written as DNA, the CDR3 is TGTGCCAGCAGCGTAGGTCCCGGGGGCGAGCAGTACTTC. Translation: CASSVGPGGEQYF. This chain joins TRBV9 and TRBJ2-7; tentative D call: TRBD2 (6 bases). Trimming pared 0 bases from V and 6 bases from J, leaving 10 bases between. CDR3 length equals 13 residues. The germline V gene encodes CDR1 SGDLS and CDR2 YYNGEE.

This clone is a singleton in its sample. The chain recombines TRBV27 with TRBJ2-5, with 9 bases identical to TRBD1. The junction had 4 bases not matched to a gene; V was cut back by 2 bases and J by 3 bases. Germline CDR1 is MNHEY and CDR2 is SMNVEV (reference sequence). The CDR3 runs 15 residues. CDR3 DNA: TGTGCCAGCAGTTTAGTAGGACAGGGGAAAGAGACCCAGTACTTC. This gives the protein CASSLVGQGKETQYF.

This clone occurred a few times. The DNA of the CDR3 is TGTGCCAGCAGCGTAGGTTCCGGGTTGGGTTCCAAAAACATTCAGTACTTC. Its protein is CASSVGSGLGSKNIQYF. The genes are TRBV9 and TRBJ2-4; D unclear. The V and J ends lost 0 bases and 2 bases respectively, with 15 bases between them. The CDR3 totals 17 residues. Looked up from germline, CDR1 is SGDLS and CDR2 is YYNGEE.

The chain uses TRBV9 and TRBJ1-1, with D hard to call. The CDR3 is 13 residues long. Germline V gives CDR1 SGDLS, CDR2 YYNGEE. Trimming removed 3 bases from V and 6 bases from J, with 12 bases in between. CDR3 amino acids: CASSEGGRAEAFF. The DNA for the CDR3 is TGTGCCAGCAGCGAGGGTGGAAGGGCTGAAGCTTTCTTT.

This clone appeared once. This sample includes further DNA sequences coding for the same CDR3. Written as DNA, the CDR3 is TGTGCCAGCTCACCTCTAGCGGGAGGGCCCAATGAGCAGTTCTTC. Translation gives CASSPLAGGPNEQFF. This rearrangement joins TRBV18 to TRBJ2-1; the match to TRBD2 covers 12 bases. The V and J ends lost 3 bases and 6 bases, in that order; junction bases with no gene match: 3. The CDR3 length is 15 residues. Per the germline V gene, CDR1 is KGHSH and CDR2 is LQKENI.

This chain joins TRBV9 and TRBJ2-1; tentatively, D is TRBD2 (5 bases). The germline V gene encodes CDR1 SGDLS and CDR2 YYNGEE. This CDR3 has 15 residues. Trimming left V 3 bases short and J 5 bases short, with 15 bases between. The CDR3 is CASSENPGSNNEQFF. CDR3 bases: TGTGCCAGCAGCGAGAACCCGGGATCTAACAATGAGCAGTTCTTC.

This clone was detected once. J is TRBJ1-4 and V is TRBV5-1; D unclear. The CDR3 is made up of 15 amino acids. Germline CDR1 SGHRS, CDR2 YFSETQ. V lost 3 bases and J lost 3, with 12 bases in between. This CDR3 is CASSWGGSPNEKLFF. DNA for the CDR3: TGCGCCAGCAGCTGGGGAGGCTCGCCTAATGAAAAACTGTTTTTT. Using reference TRBV5-1 and TRBJ1-4 for the parts outside the CDR3, the full variable domain is KAGVTQTPRYLIKTRGQQVTLSCSPISGHRSVSWYQQTPGQGLQFLFEYFSETQRNKGNFPGRFSGRQFSNSRSEMNVSTLELGDSALYLCASSWGGSPNEKLFFGSGTQLSVL.

This clone has just a few counts. J is TRBJ1-1 and V is TRBV5-1; TRBD1 is a possible D gene (5 bases). This CDR3 has 15 residues. Between the trimmed V and J ends, which lost 3 bases and 0 bases, there was a span of 12 bases. Germline CDR1 is SGHRS and CDR2 is YFSETQ. The CDR3, as DNA: TGCGCCAGCAGCTCAACGGGGGAAATGAACACTGAAGCTTTCTTT. Translated, it gives CASSSTGEMNTEAFF. The variable domain in full, with the rest retrieved from reference TRBV5-1 and TRBJ1-1, is KAGVTQTPRYLIKTRGQQVTLSCSPISGHRSVSWYQQTPGQGLQFLFEYFSETQRNKGNFPGRFSGRQFSNSRSEMNVSTLELGDSALYLCASSSTGEMNTEAFFGQGTRLTVV.

The rearrangement joins TRBV28 to TRBJ1-5; TRBD1 might be the D (6 bases). Trimming removed 2 bases from V and 1 base from J, with 15 bases in between. Per the germline V gene, CDR1 is MDHEN and CDR2 is SYDVKM. This CDR3 is built from 17 residues. CDR3 sequence: CASSLISGAGSNQPQHF. CDR3 sequence (DNA): TGTGCCAGCAGTTTAATCTCAGGGGCTGGCAGCAATCAGCCCCAGCATTTT.

The chain has TRBV12-5 and TRBJ1-1; TRBD1 aligns across 10 bases. CDR1 is LGHNT, CDR2 FRNRAP, per germline. V lost 3 bases and J lost 1; bases outside the gene matches: 14. The CDR3 sequence is 19 residues long. The CDR3 sequence: CASGLIFGGTGVRNTEAFF. CDR3 sequence (DNA): TGTGCTAGTGGTTTAATTTTCGGTGGGACAGGGGTTAGGAACACTGAAGCTTTCTTT.

The chain joins TRBV5-1 to TRBJ1-1, with D perhaps TRBD1 (5 bases). CDR1 and CDR2 from the germline V gene are SGHRS and YFSETQ. Trimming stripped 4 bases from V and 1 base from J, with 17 bases between. The CDR3 has 16 residues. The DNA for the CDR3 is TGCGCCAGCAGCCCATACGATGGGGCTGAGAACACTGAAGCTTTCTTT. Protein sequence: CASSPYDGAENTEAFF.

This chain uses TRBV27 with TRBJ1-1, with TRBD1 as a possible D gene (5 bases). The CDR3 contains 14 residues. CDR1 is MNHEY and CDR2 is SMNVEV in the germline V gene (reference sequence). Trimming took off 1 base at V and 5 bases at J, with 11 bases between the two ends. CDR3 sequence (DNA): TGTGCCAGCAGTTTATTCCGGGGCCATACTGAAGCTTTCTTT. Protein: CASSLFRGHTEAFF.

The chain uses TRBV4-1 and TRBJ2-3; D uncertain. The CDR3 spans 15 residues. Deletions cut 1 base from V and 4 bases from J, with 12 bases between. The germline gives CDR1 MGHRA, CDR2 YSYEKL. CDR3 DNA sequence: TGCGCCAGCAGCCAAGGTGGGCTCGTCGCAGATACGCAGTATTTT. The encoded protein is CASSQGGLVADTQYF.

V usage is TRBV7-9 and J usage is TRBJ2-3; no clear D. Germline V gene data show CDR1 as SEHNR and CDR2 as FQNEAQ (reference sequence). This CDR3 is 14 amino acids long. The V and J ends lost 4 bases and 2 bases respectively, with 10 bases between them. CDR3 sequence reads: CASSSPGLTDTQYF. CDR3 bases: TGTGCCAGCAGCTCCCCGGGTCTCACAGATACGCAGTATTTT. Complete variable domain (other parts from reference TRBV7-9 and TRBJ2-3): DTGVSQNPRHKITKRGQNVTFRCDPISEHNRLYWYRQTLGQGPEFLTYFQNEAQLEKSRLLSDRFSAERPKGSFSTLEIQRTEQGDSAMYLCASSSPGLTDTQYFGPGTRLTVL.

The V gene is TRBV2, the J gene TRBJ1-4; TRBD1 matches 7 bases. The CDR3 spans 15 residues. The germline gives CDR1 SNHLY, CDR2 FYNNEI. Trimming took 6 bases from V and 7 from J; bases not matched to a gene: 11. The CDR3 region has the DNA TGTGCCAGCAGGCAGGGGGGTTTCGGTGGTGAAAAACTGTTTTTT. It yields the protein CASRQGGFGGEKLFF.

V and J are TRBV9 and TRBJ2-1; 12 nucleotides agree with TRBD2. This CDR3 is 15 amino acids long. Germline loops: CDR1 SGDLS, CDR2 YYNGEE. The J segment lost 9 bases and the V segment lost 2 bases, leaving 6 bases of the junction unmatched. This CDR3 is CASSVPTSGRPEQFF. The CDR3 DNA is TGTGCCAGCAGCGTGCCGACTAGCGGGAGACCTGAGCAGTTCTTC. Combining the CDR3 with reference TRBV9 and TRBJ2-1 gives the whole variable domain DSGVTQTPKHLITATGQRVTLRCSPRSGDLSVYWYQQSLDQGLQFLIQYYNGEERAKGNILERFSAQQFPDLHSELNLSSLELGDSALYFCASSVPTSGRPEQFFGPGTRLTVL.

This clone occurred a few times. V and J are TRBV6-1 and TRBJ1-2; D is ambiguous. Trimming took 7 bases from V and 6 from J, leaving 18 bases between them. Germline values: CDR1 MNHNS, CDR2 SASEGT. This CDR3 spans 14 amino acids. CDR3 protein: CASKYDQIPNGYTF. The CDR3 DNA reads as TGTGCCAGCAAATATGACCAGATCCCCAATGGCTACACCTTC.

Only a few counts were recorded for this clone. Additional DNA sequences in this sample encode the identical CDR3. V is TRBV20-1 and J is TRBJ2-1; no reliable D call. Germline lookup yields CDR1 DFQATT and CDR2 SNEGSKA (reference sequence). The V end lost 3 bases, the J end lost 4 bases, and 4 bases lay between the germline ends. This CDR3 region has 11 residues. The CDR3 region is CSAREYNEQFF. CDR3 in DNA: TGCAGTGCTAGGGAATACAATGAGCAGTTCTTC.

The chain links TRBV6-6 to TRBJ2-7, with 7 nucleotides matching TRBD2. J lost 3 bases, V lost 2 bases, and 4 bases had no gene match. Germline assignment: CDR1 MNHNY and CDR2 SVGAGI (reference sequence). The CDR3 length is 14 residues. CDR3 residues: CASSYEAGFYEQYF. CDR3 coding DNA: TGTGCCAGCAGTTACGAAGCGGGATTCTACGAGCAGTACTTC.

CDR3: CAISEDVDRQPQHF. The DNA for the CDR3 is TGTGCCATCAGTGAGGACGTAGACCGTCAGCCCCAGCATTTT. V and J are TRBV10-3 and TRBJ1-5; D unclear. Trimming stripped 2 bases from V and 6 bases from J, with 11 bases between. The CDR3 covers 14 residues. CDR1 is ENHRY and CDR2 is SYGVKD in the germline V gene.

In DNA form, the CDR3 reads TGCGCCAGCAGCCAAGATCTCCGAGACATCGAAGAGACCCAGTACTTC. Its translation: CASSQDLRDIEETQYF. This chain connects TRBV4-3 to TRBJ2-5; D not certain. Trimming removed 0 bases at V and 3 bases at J, with 14 bases between. The CDR3 loop spans 16 amino acids. Germline V CDR1 and CDR2: LGHNA, YSLEER.

The J gene is TRBJ2-1, the V gene TRBV28, with 8 positions matching TRBD2. J gave up 8 bases and V 1 base, and 7 bases lay outside the gene matches. CDR3 length: 15 amino acids. Germline V CDR1 and CDR2: MDHEN, SYDVKM. CDR3 sequence: CASSLLAGSWDEQFF. The CDR3 DNA sequence: TGTGCCAGCAGTTTATTAGCGGGGTCTTGGGATGAGCAGTTCTTC.

CDR3 in DNA: TGTGCCAGCAGCTTAGGCAGGACAGGGGGTGGGAACACTGAAGCTTTCTTT. Translated, it gives CASSLGRTGGGNTEAFF. The chain recombines TRBV7-9 with TRBJ1-1, with 10 bases aligning to TRBD1. Germline CDR1 and CDR2: SEHNR and FQNEAQ (reference sequence). The CDR3 is 17 amino acids. The V and J ends lost 1 base and 1 base, in that order; junction bases with no gene match: 6.

The CDR3 DNA sequence: TGCAGCGTTCGACAACAAGATACGCAGTATTTT. The encoded protein is CSVRQQDTQYF. The rearrangement joins TRBV29-1 to TRBJ2-3; D uncertain. This CDR3 is 11 amino acids long. The V end lost 5 bases, the J end lost 5 bases, and 8 bases lay between the germline ends. Looked up from germline, CDR1 is SQVTM and CDR2 is ANQGSEA.

The chain is built from TRBV29-1 and TRBJ2-1; D uncertain. The CDR3 covers 12 residues. Germline lookup yields CDR1 SQVTM and CDR2 ANQGSEA. Trimming removed 4 bases from V and 7 bases from J, with 11 bases in between. The CDR3 reads CSVVDVRNEQFF. The CDR3 DNA reads as TGCAGCGTTGTTGATGTGAGGAATGAGCAGTTCTTC.

This rearrangement joins TRBV7-9 to TRBJ2-1, with 10 bases fitting TRBD1. Germline values: CDR1 SEHNR, CDR2 FQNEAQ (reference sequence). The ends lost 5 bases at V and 5 bases at J; junction bases unmatched: 6. The CDR3 length is 15 residues. The CDR3 loop is CASSPRQGAHNEQFF. For the CDR3, the DNA is TGTGCCAGCAGCCCAAGACAGGGGGCTCACAATGAGCAGTTCTTC.

The V call is TRBV16, the J call TRBJ2-1; 7 positions agree with TRBD2. V lost 2 bases and J lost 3; bases outside the gene matches: 4. Germline CDR1 KGHSY, CDR2 FQNENV. CDR3 size: 15 residues. The CDR3 DNA reads TGTGCCAGCAGCCAAGGGCGCGGGAGCTACAATGAGCAGTTCTTC. This gives the protein CASSQGRGSYNEQFF.